The text below deals with one T cell receptor (beta chain). The CDR3 consists of 16 residues. Per the germline V gene, CDR1 is MGHRA and CDR2 is YSYEKL. The V end lost 0 bases, the J end lost 2 bases, and 10 bases lay between the germline ends. The assay was immunoSEQ multiplex PCR, and TCRdb's table has in-frame clones only and misses some. Counted here are approximately 180,000 clones, roughly 82% occurring once; the ten biggest clones make up less than 5.5%. The entry originates in a study of blood T cell repertoires in COVID-19. The V gene is TRBV4-1, the J gene TRBJ1-4; no definite D call. The TCR comes from a woman aged 55-69 years with acute COVID-19. Material for sequencing was PBMCs or T cells enriched from blood (not recorded which). The DNA of the CDR3 is TGCGCCAGCAGCCAAGAGCGGGGAATTACTAATGAAAAACTGTTTTTT. Translation: CASSQERGITNEKLFF.